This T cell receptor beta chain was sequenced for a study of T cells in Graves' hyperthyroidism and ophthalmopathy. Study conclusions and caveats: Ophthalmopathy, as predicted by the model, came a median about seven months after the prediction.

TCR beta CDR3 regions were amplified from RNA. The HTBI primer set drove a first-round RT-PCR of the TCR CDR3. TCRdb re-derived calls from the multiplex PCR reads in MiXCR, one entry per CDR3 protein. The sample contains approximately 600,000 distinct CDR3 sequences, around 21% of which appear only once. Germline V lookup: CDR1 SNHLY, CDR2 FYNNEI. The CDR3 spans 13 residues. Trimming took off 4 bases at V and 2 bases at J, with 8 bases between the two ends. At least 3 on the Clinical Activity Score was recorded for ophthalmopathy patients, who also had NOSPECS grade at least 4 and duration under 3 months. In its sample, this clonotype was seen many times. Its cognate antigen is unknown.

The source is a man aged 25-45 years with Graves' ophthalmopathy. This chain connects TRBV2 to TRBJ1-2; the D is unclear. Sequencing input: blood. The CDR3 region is CASSAGGNYGYTF. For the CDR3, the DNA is TGTGCCAGCAGTGCGGGAGGGAACTATGGCTACACCTTC.